Listed here are 30 T cell receptor beta chains from one sample, sequenced in a study of control samples from healthy donors and cancer patients. The protocol was immunoSEQ multiplex PCR, while the TCRdb copy is restricted to in-frame clones and leaves out a portion. The table lists 6,500 to 7,000 clones, about 70% of them singletons. The material sequenced was formalin-fixed, paraffin-embedded tissue. The receptors were sampled from a male donor with melanoma.

V and J are TRBV6-6 and TRBJ1-5; 7 nucleotides agree with TRBD1. The CDR3 is 14 amino acids. Trimming cost V 6 bases and J 4 bases; bases outside gene matches: 6. Germline CDR1 and CDR2: MNHNY and SVGAGI (reference sequence). The CDR3 spells CASSLNRGNQPQHF. The CDR3 DNA reads as TGTGCCAGCAGCCTAAACAGGGGAAATCAGCCCCAGCATTTT.

The J gene is TRBJ2-1, the V gene TRBV7-3; 10 positions agree with TRBD2. V was pared by 4 bases and J by 5 bases, with 8 bases of the junction left unmatched. There are 16 residues in the CDR3. The germline gives CDR1 SGHTA, CDR2 FQGTGA. CDR3 in amino acids: CASSSHLAGANNEQFF. In DNA form, the CDR3 reads TGTGCCAGCAGCTCCCATCTAGCGGGGGCGAACAATGAGCAGTTCTTC. Using reference TRBV7-3 and TRBJ2-1 for the parts outside the CDR3, the full variable domain is GAGVSQTPSNKVTEKGKYVELRCDPISGHTALYWYRQSLGQGPEFLIYFQGTGAADDSGLPNDRFFAVRPEGSVSTLKIQRTERGDSAVYLCASSSHLAGANNEQFFGPGTRLTVL.

This chain connects TRBV28 to TRBJ2-2, with TRBD1 identical over 7 bases. The CDR3 is made up of 15 amino acids. V dropped 2 bases and J dropped 4; count of bases not matched to a gene: 4. Germline CDR1 is MDHEN and CDR2 is SYDVKM. The CDR3 reads CASSLEGAVTGELFF. The CDR3 DNA sequence: TGTGCCAGCAGTTTAGAGGGGGCGGTCACCGGGGAGCTGTTTTTT.

This clone was picked up a small number of times. The V call is TRBV6-6, the J call TRBJ2-1; D remains unclear. This CDR3 region has 12 residues. Trimming left V 4 bases short and J 7 bases short, with 8 bases between. The germline gives CDR1 MNHNY, CDR2 SVGAGI (reference sequence). DNA of the CDR3: TGTGCCAGCAGTTTCTCCACGAATGAGCAGTTCTTC. It is translated as CASSFSTNEQFF.

J is TRBJ1-1 and V is TRBV7-8; unclear D gene. V lost 0 bases, J lost 7 bases, and 15 bases lay in between. In germline, CDR1 is SGHVS, CDR2 FQNEAQ. This CDR3 contains 15 residues. The CDR3 DNA sequence: TGTGCCAGCAGCTTAGCAGGCGAAGGGTACCATGAAGCTTTCTTT. This translates into CASSLAGEGYHEAFF. Supplemented by reference TRBV7-8 and TRBJ1-1, the full variable domain reads GAGVSQSPRYKVAKRGQDVALRCDPISGHVSLFWYQQALGQGPEFLTYFQNEAQLDKSGLPSDRFFAERPEGSVSTLKIQRTQQEDSAVYLCASSLAGEGYHEAFFGQGTRLTVV.

V and J are TRBV20-1 and TRBJ1-5; D is possibly TRBD1 (6 bases). Trimming removed 3 bases at V and 4 bases at J, with 13 bases between. The CDR3 extends over 14 amino acids. CDR1 DFQATT and CDR2 SNEGSKA come from the germline V gene (reference sequence). The CDR3 here is CSASVRGVNQPQHF. The CDR3 nucleotides are TGCAGTGCTAGTGTCAGGGGAGTAAATCAGCCCCAGCATTTT.

The chain uses TRBV25-1 and TRBJ2-3; TRBD1 agrees at 10 bases. CDR3 length equals 17 residues. V lost 2 bases to trimming and J lost 4 bases; unmatched junction nucleotides: 9. Germline V lookup: CDR1 MGHDK, CDR2 SYGVNS. This CDR3 reads CASSEKGTGVVPDTQYF. The CDR3 DNA reads TGTGCCAGCAGTGAAAAAGGGACAGGGGTGGTGCCAGATACGCAGTATTTT.

This sequence joins TRBV7-3 and TRBJ2-2, with D uncertain. Trimming cost V 2 bases and J 10 bases, with 11 bases left between them. Per the germline V gene, CDR1 is SGHTA and CDR2 is FQGTGA. This CDR3 has 13 amino acids. The CDR3 loop reads CASSLGPAEELFF. CDR3 nucleotides: TGTGCCAGCAGCTTAGGGCCGGCGGAGGAGCTGTTTTTT.

This clone appeared once. This sequence joins TRBV19 and TRBJ2-4; D not resolved. CDR1 LNHDA and CDR2 SQIVND come from the germline V gene (reference sequence). The CDR3 spans 18 residues. The V gene lost 7 bases and the J gene lost 0 bases, with 22 bases spanning the gap. The CDR3 DNA sequence: TGTGCCAGTAAGCCCGACCGGTGGGATACTCTAGCCAAAAACATTCAGTACTTC. Its protein product is CASKPDRWDTLAKNIQYF.

This chain joins TRBV29-1 and TRBJ2-3; D remains ambiguous. V was trimmed by 4 bases and J by 5 bases, leaving 10 bases between them. Germline assignment: CDR1 SQVTM and CDR2 ANQGSEA. This CDR3 contains 12 residues. CDR3 sequence: CSVVEFGDTQYF. CDR3 DNA: TGCAGCGTTGTCGAATTTGGAGATACGCAGTATTTT.

This clone was seen a handful of times. This chain connects TRBV5-5 to TRBJ1-6, with a possible D match to TRBD1 (5 bases). Germline CDR1 SGHKS, CDR2 YYEKEE (reference sequence). The CDR3 length is 13 residues. Trimming removed 4 bases at V and 4 bases at J, with 6 bases between. The CDR3 DNA follows: TGTGCCAGCAGCCGGGGGTATAATTCACCCCTCCACTTT. Translating it yields CASSRGYNSPLHF.

This clone was found once. The CDR3 is CASSLIWGAANSPLHF. The CDR3 DNA reads TGTGCCAGCAGTTTAATTTGGGGGGCGGCTAATTCACCCCTCCACTTT. The chain links TRBV27 to TRBJ1-6; tentative D call: TRBD1 (6 bases). CDR1 MNHEY and CDR2 SMNVEV come from the germline V gene (reference sequence). The V and J ends lost 2 bases and 6 bases respectively, with 14 bases between them. The CDR3 runs 16 residues.

The rearrangement uses TRBV12-5 and TRBJ2-7; D is tentatively TRBD1 or TRBD2 (5 bases each). V lost 6 bases and J 0 bases, leaving 12 bases between the germline ends. Per the germline V gene, CDR1 is LGHNT and CDR2 is FRNRAP. This CDR3 contains 14 residues. CDR3 nucleotides: TGTGCTAGTGGGGGGACCGCTAGCTCCTACGAGCAGTACTTC. Its translation is CASGGTASSYEQYF.

The CDR3 DNA reads as TGTGCCAGCAGTTACGATCATAGAGTTACTGAAGCTTTCTTT. Translating it yields CASSYDHRVTEAFF. This sequence joins TRBV6-5 and TRBJ1-1; no clear D gene. CDR1 is MNHEY and CDR2 is SVGAGI in the germline V gene. With 2 bases removed from V and 5 bases from J, the gap between germline ends came to 12 bases. The CDR3 runs to 14 residues.

The chain joins TRBV28 to TRBJ2-7; D is perhaps TRBD1 (5 bases). CDR3 size: 13 residues. CDR1 is MDHEN and CDR2 is SYDVKM in the germline V gene. V dropped 3 bases and J dropped 2 bases, with 8 bases sitting between them. CDR3 bases: TGTGCCAGCAGTTTTCAGGGAACCTACGAGCAGTACGTC. Translated: CASSFQGTYEQYV.

The chain recombines TRBV21-1 with TRBJ2-1; the table calls TRBD1, which could not be checked here. TRBV21-1 constitutes a pseudogene. The CDR3 sequence is 13 residues long. The CDR3 loop is CASSKRRGGEQFF. CDR3 coding DNA: TGTGCCAGCAGCAAACGTAGGGGCGGTGAGCAGTTCTTC.

The chain employs TRBV6-2 or TRBV6-3 and TRBJ1-6; 7 bases map to TRBD1. The germline CDR1 and CDR2 sequences are MNHEY and SVGEGT. The CDR3 spans 17 residues. V lost 2 bases to trimming and J lost 8 bases; unmatched junction nucleotides: 12. Written as DNA, the CDR3 is TGTGCCAGCAGTTACCAAGGACCGGGACAGATCTATTCACCCCTCCACTTT. Translated, it gives CASSYQGPGQIYSPLHF.

This clone showed up just once. The J gene is TRBJ2-1, the V gene TRBV6-2 or TRBV6-3; D tentatively fits TRBD1 or TRBD2 (5 bases each). Germline V gives CDR1 MNHEY, CDR2 SVGEGT. CDR3 length equals 16 residues. V was clipped by 6 bases and J by 1 base, with 16 bases between them. The CDR3: CASSPTEGKSYNEQFF. The CDR3 DNA reads TGTGCCAGCAGCCCTACTGAGGGGAAATCCTACAATGAGCAGTTCTTC.

CDR3 sequence reads: CASSRGAGQETQYF. The CDR3 region has the DNA TGTGCCAGCTCACGGGGGGCTGGTCAAGAGACCCAGTACTTC. The J gene is TRBJ2-5, the V gene TRBV18; D is possibly TRBD1 or TRBD2 (6 bases each). CDR1 and CDR2 (germline): KGHSH, LQKENI. This CDR3 spans 14 amino acids. The V end lost 4 bases, the J end lost 2 bases, and 11 bases lay between the germline ends.

V gene TRBV19 combines with J gene TRBJ1-5; 11 positions match TRBD1. From germline, CDR1 is LNHDA and CDR2 SQIVND (reference sequence). J gave up 0 bases and V 4 bases, and 11 bases lay outside the gene matches. The CDR3 extends over 19 amino acids. In nucleotides, the CDR3 is TGTGCCAGTAGTACCGGGACAGGGGGACTATCTAATAGCAATCAGCCCCAGCATTTT. Translation gives CASSTGTGGLSNSNQPQHF.

The rearrangement links TRBV7-9 to TRBJ2-2, with TRBD2 identical over 12 bases. The V segment lost 4 bases and the J segment 4 bases; nucleotides outside the gene matches: 13. The germline V gene encodes CDR1 SEHNR and CDR2 FQNEAQ (reference sequence). This CDR3 comprises 19 residues. The DNA for the CDR3 is TGTGCCAGCAGCTACCCCCCTAGCGGGGGGGCCCGAGTCACCGGGGAGCTGTTTTTT. Translated, it gives CASSYPPSGGARVTGELFF.

The genes are TRBV19 and TRBJ1-2; TRBD1 aligns across 7 bases. V dropped 2 bases and J dropped 6; count of bases not matched to a gene: 6. The CDR3 has 14 amino acids. CDR1 and CDR2 from the germline V gene are LNHDA and SQIVND (reference sequence). Written as DNA, the CDR3 is TGTGCCAGTAGTATAAGGACAGGACGGGATGGCTACACCTTC. As protein: CASSIRTGRDGYTF.

This sequence joins TRBV15 and TRBJ1-6; TRBD1 matches 9 bases. Germline CDR1 LNHNV, CDR2 YYDKDF (reference sequence). This CDR3 has 17 residues. The ends lost 0 bases at V and 7 bases at J; junction bases unmatched: 7. CDR3 protein: CATSRDWGQGLNSPLHF. Here the CDR3 DNA reads TGTGCCACCAGCAGAGATTGGGGACAGGGACTGAATTCACCCCTCCACTTT.

The J gene is TRBJ1-3, the V gene TRBV6-6; weak D call: TRBD1 (6 bases). The CDR3 extends over 16 amino acids. V gave up 5 bases and J gave up 0 bases, with 14 bases separating them. From germline, CDR1 is MNHNY and CDR2 SVGAGI (reference sequence). As DNA, the CDR3 is TGTGCCAGCAGTGCAGGGGCACAGCACTCTGGAAACACCATATATTTT. This encodes CASSAGAQHSGNTIYF.

This sequence joins TRBV28 and TRBJ2-3, with D perhaps TRBD2 (6 bases). The V end was cut by 7 bases, the J end by 1 base, with 15 bases between. Germline assignment: CDR1 MDHEN and CDR2 SYDVKM. The CDR3 runs to 15 residues. The CDR3 reads CASNPGGSGTDTQYF. As DNA, the CDR3 is TGTGCCAGCAACCCCGGGGGTAGCGGCACAGATACGCAGTATTTT.

The chain recombines TRBV6-1 with TRBJ1-6; D is uncertain. CDR1 and CDR2 (germline): MNHNS, SASEGT. CDR3 size: 14 residues. Between the trimmed V and J ends, which lost 3 bases and 4 bases, there was a span of 7 bases. In DNA, the CDR3 is TGTGCCAGCAGTGATGCCGATTATAATTCACCCCTCCACTTT. Its protein product is CASSDADYNSPLHF.

The chain uses TRBV9 and TRBJ1-1; TRBD1 matches 7 bases. V dropped 4 bases and J dropped 6; count of bases not matched to a gene: 9. This CDR3 comprises 14 residues. Germline V CDR1 and CDR2: SGDLS, YYNGEE. CDR3 loop: CASSLQGRTAEAFF. CDR3 bases: TGTGCCAGCAGCTTACAGGGGCGTACGGCTGAAGCTTTCTTT.

The rearrangement links TRBV5-1 to TRBJ2-3, with D unresolved. Looked up from germline, CDR1 is SGHRS and CDR2 is YFSETQ. The CDR3 covers 12 residues. V lost 3 bases, J lost 0 bases, and 2 bases lay in between. CDR3 region: CASSWSTDTQYF. In DNA form, the CDR3 reads TGCGCCAGCAGCTGGAGCACAGATACGCAGTATTTT.

The rearrangement uses TRBV4-1 and TRBJ1-2; possible D gene TRBD1, 6 bases. CDR1 is MGHRA and CDR2 is YSYEKL in the germline V gene. CDR3 length: 14 amino acids. V was shortened by 0 bases and J by 2 bases, with 7 bases between the two germline ends. This CDR3 is CASSQETGNYGYTF. CDR3 in DNA: TGCGCCAGCAGCCAAGAAACAGGGAACTATGGCTACACCTTC.

The rearrangement links TRBV19 to TRBJ1-2; 7 bases align to TRBD1. Germline values: CDR1 LNHDA, CDR2 SQIVND (reference sequence). The CDR3 covers 13 residues. The V gene end was trimmed by 5 bases and the J gene end by 7 bases; junction bases not matched to a gene: 7. CDR3 in amino acids: CASSSLDRVGYTF. CDR3 DNA: TGTGCCAGTAGTTCGCTCGACAGGGTTGGCTACACCTTC.